The rows below give T cell receptor beta chains drawn from one sample of a study of T cells in Graves' hyperthyroidism and ophthalmopathy. TCRdb reprocessed the multiplex PCR reads via MiXCR and lists one record per CDR3 protein. The profile shows about 380,000 distinct CDR3 sequences, about 18% of them singletons. The sample was blood. The receptors come from a man between 18 and 29 years old with Graves' ophthalmopathy. Each CDR3 is given with its conserved first and last residue. The order of the fields is CDR3 DNA, CDR3 protein, V gene, clone size, J gene, D gene. The D gene is left open where the match is weak. Only part of the rows carry a size: once, few, many, or a class if the clone is expanded.

cdr3_nt: TGTGCCAGCAGCTCTAACCCCGGGGATCAGCCCCAGCATTTT
cdr3_aa: CASSSNPGDQPQHF
v_call: TRBV11-2
clone_size: many
j_call: TRBJ1-5
d_call: .

cdr3_nt: TGTGCCAGCAGATTGAGCGGGGGGGCCAGCGATGAGCAGTTCTTC
cdr3_aa: CASRLSGGASDEQFF
v_call: TRBV6-4
clone_size: few
j_call: TRBJ2-1
d_call: TRBD2

cdr3_nt: TGCAGCGTTGTGTTACAGGGGCAGCACACTGAAGCTTTCTTT
cdr3_aa: CSVVLQGQHTEAFF
v_call: TRBV29-1
clone_size: few
j_call: TRBJ1-1
d_call: TRBD1

cdr3_nt: TGTGCCAGCACCCTTTCCTCGACAGCTAACTATGGCTACACCTTC
cdr3_aa: CASTLSSTANYGYTF
v_call: TRBV9
clone_size: few
j_call: TRBJ1-2
d_call: .

cdr3_nt: TGTGCCAGCAGGACCACTAGAGGAGATACGCAGTATTTT
cdr3_aa: CASRTTRGDTQYF
v_call: TRBV6-1
clone_size: .
j_call: TRBJ2-3
d_call: .

cdr3_nt: TGTGCCAGCTCACTTTACGTTCAGGATGGCTACACCTTC
cdr3_aa: CASSLYVQDGYTF
v_call: TRBV18
clone_size: many
j_call: TRBJ1-2
d_call: .

cdr3_nt: TGTGCCAGCTCACGGGAAAGGGCAGGGGAGACTGAAGCTTTCTTT
cdr3_aa: CASSRERAGETEAFF
v_call: TRBV18
clone_size: .
j_call: TRBJ1-1
d_call: .

cdr3_nt: TGTGCCAGCACCCTCGGCGACACTGAAGCTTTCTTT
cdr3_aa: CASTLGDTEAFF
v_call: TRBV2
clone_size: few
j_call: TRBJ1-1
d_call: .

cdr3_nt: TGTGCCAGCAGCTTAAAGAATCCCGGGACTAGCTCCTACGAGCAGTACTTC
cdr3_aa: CASSLKNPGTSSYEQYF
v_call: TRBV11-2
clone_size: many
j_call: TRBJ2-7
d_call: TRBD2

cdr3_nt: TGTGCCAGCAGCCTTAATATGCAACCAGGGGGGGGGAGCACAGATACGCAGTATTTT
cdr3_aa: CASSLNMQPGGGSTDTQYF
v_call: TRBV13
clone_size: many
j_call: TRBJ2-3
d_call: .

cdr3_nt: TGTGCCAGCAGCGTAGGGACAGGGGTTTCTTCTGGAAACACCATATATTTT
cdr3_aa: CASSVGTGVSSGNTIYF
v_call: TRBV9
clone_size: few
j_call: TRBJ1-3
d_call: TRBD1

cdr3_nt: TGTGCCAGCAGGCTGATCCGGGACAGGGGGCTTGAAGCTTTCTTT
cdr3_aa: CASRLIRDRGLEAFF
v_call: TRBV2
clone_size: .
j_call: TRBJ1-1
d_call: TRBD1

cdr3_nt: TGTGCCAGCAGCTTGGGGTTAGTGAAGGAGACCCAGTACTTC
cdr3_aa: CASSLGLVKETQYF
v_call: TRBV5-5
clone_size: .
j_call: TRBJ2-5
d_call: .

cdr3_nt: TGTGCCATCAGTGAGTCCGGGCATGAGGCTGGCTACACCTTC
cdr3_aa: CAISESGHEAGYTF
v_call: TRBV10-3
clone_size: many
j_call: TRBJ1-2
d_call: .

cdr3_nt: TGCGCCAGCAGCTTGGAGGGACAGGGTTTGGATGAGCAGTTCTTC
cdr3_aa: CASSLEGQGLDEQFF
v_call: TRBV5-1
clone_size: few
j_call: TRBJ2-1
d_call: TRBD1

cdr3_nt: TGTGCCATCAGTGAGTCGGAACGGGGTACGCAGTATTTT
cdr3_aa: CAISESERGTQYF
v_call: TRBV10-3
clone_size: .
j_call: TRBJ2-3
d_call: .

cdr3_nt: TGTGCCAGCTCACCAAGGCGACAGGGGAGTGGAGATACGCAGTATTTT
cdr3_aa: CASSPRRQGSGDTQYF
v_call: TRBV18
clone_size: .
j_call: TRBJ2-3
d_call: TRBD1

cdr3_nt: TGTGCCAGCAGCCTTCGGGATTTCCCTTCCTACGAGCAGTACTTC
cdr3_aa: CASSLRDFPSYEQYF
v_call: TRBV3-1
clone_size: many
j_call: TRBJ2-7
d_call: .

cdr3_nt: TGTGCCAGCAGGGCGAGCGGGGGGGCGGTCAATGAGCAGTTCTTC
cdr3_aa: CASRASGGAVNEQFF
v_call: TRBV27
clone_size: many
j_call: TRBJ2-1
d_call: TRBD2

cdr3_nt: TGTGCCTGGACCCGGACTTTATCACCCCTCCACTTT
cdr3_aa: CAWTRTLSPLHF
v_call: TRBV30
clone_size: .
j_call: TRBJ1-6
d_call: .

cdr3_nt: TGCAGTGCCGGGCGAACTGACAATGAGCAGTTCTTC
cdr3_aa: CSAGRTDNEQFF
v_call: TRBV20-1
clone_size: .
j_call: TRBJ2-1
d_call: .

cdr3_nt: TGTGCCACCAGTGATCCTGGACTTGAAGAGACCCAGTACTTC
cdr3_aa: CATSDPGLEETQYF
v_call: TRBV24-1
clone_size: .
j_call: TRBJ2-5
d_call: .

cdr3_nt: TGCAGCGGCCTGGAGTCAGCCAAAAACATTCAGTACTTC
cdr3_aa: CSGLESAKNIQYF
v_call: TRBV29-1
clone_size: .
j_call: TRBJ2-4
d_call: .

cdr3_nt: TGTGCCAGCAGCTCGAGACTAGCGGATAGCACAGATACGCAGTATTTT
cdr3_aa: CASSSRLADSTDTQYF
v_call: TRBV5-4
clone_size: few
j_call: TRBJ2-3
d_call: TRBD2

cdr3_nt: TGTGCCAGCAACAGGGGGCCCCACACCGGGGAGCTGTTTTTT
cdr3_aa: CASNRGPHTGELFF
v_call: TRBV12-3/TRBV12-4
clone_size: few
j_call: TRBJ2-2
d_call: TRBD1

cdr3_nt: TGTGCCAGCAGTGACACCAGGCATAATTCACCCCTCCACTTT
cdr3_aa: CASSDTRHNSPLHF
v_call: TRBV2
clone_size: many
j_call: TRBJ1-6
d_call: .

cdr3_nt: TGCGCCAGCAGCTTGGGGACGGCCCTGGGTGAAAAACTGTTTTTT
cdr3_aa: CASSLGTALGEKLFF
v_call: TRBV5-1
clone_size: few
j_call: TRBJ1-4
d_call: .

cdr3_nt: TGTGCCAGCGGCGGACAGGTTCAGGGGAGCTCCTATAATTCACCCCTCCACTTT
cdr3_aa: CASGGQVQGSSYNSPLHF
v_call: TRBV25-1
clone_size: many
j_call: TRBJ1-6
d_call: TRBD1

cdr3_nt: TGTGCCAGCAGCTTAGCGTCCGGGTACTACGAGCAGTACTTC
cdr3_aa: CASSLASGYYEQYF
v_call: TRBV7-9
clone_size: many
j_call: TRBJ2-7
d_call: .

cdr3_nt: TGTGCCTCGGCGGTGAACACTGAAGCTTTCTTT
cdr3_aa: CASAVNTEAFF
v_call: TRBV10-3
clone_size: many
j_call: TRBJ1-1
d_call: .

cdr3_nt: TGCGCCAGCAGCCATCCCCTACAGGGGAATGAGCAGTTCTTC
cdr3_aa: CASSHPLQGNEQFF
v_call: TRBV4-1
clone_size: few
j_call: TRBJ2-1
d_call: TRBD1

cdr3_nt: TGTGCCAGCAGCTTGGTGGGGGGGGCAGGGAACAATCAGCCCCAGCATTTT
cdr3_aa: CASSLVGGAGNNQPQHF
v_call: TRBV7-2
clone_size: .
j_call: TRBJ1-5
d_call: .

cdr3_nt: TGTGCCAGCAGCGAGGAGGGACAGCTTCAAGAGACCCAGTACTTC
cdr3_aa: CASSEEGQLQETQYF
v_call: TRBV5-5
clone_size: few
j_call: TRBJ2-5
d_call: .

cdr3_nt: TGCGCCAGCACGATCCAGGGGGGCTACGAGCAGTACTTC
cdr3_aa: CASTIQGGYEQYF
v_call: TRBV5-1
clone_size: few
j_call: TRBJ2-7
d_call: .

cdr3_nt: TGCAGTGCTAGGAGCCACAGGGGCACTAGATACGAGCAGTACTTC
cdr3_aa: CSARSHRGTRYEQYF
v_call: TRBV20-1
clone_size: many
j_call: TRBJ2-7
d_call: TRBD1

cdr3_nt: TGCGCCAGCAGCTTGGTGACAGGGAATCAGCCCCAGCATTTT
cdr3_aa: CASSLVTGNQPQHF
v_call: TRBV5-1
clone_size: many
j_call: TRBJ1-5
d_call: TRBD1

cdr3_nt: TGTGCCACCAGTGAAGGGGACAGGAAGGCCACAGATACGCAGTATTTT
cdr3_aa: CATSEGDRKATDTQYF
v_call: TRBV24-1
clone_size: .
j_call: TRBJ2-3
d_call: TRBD1

cdr3_nt: TGTGCCAGCAGTGGAGACATGAACACTGAAGCTTTCTTT
cdr3_aa: CASSGDMNTEAFF
v_call: TRBV2
clone_size: many
j_call: TRBJ1-1
d_call: .

cdr3_nt: TGTGCCAGCAGTGAAGCTATCACAATGAGCTACGAGCAGTACTTC
cdr3_aa: CASSEAITMSYEQYF
v_call: TRBV6-1
clone_size: many
j_call: TRBJ2-7
d_call: .

cdr3_nt: TGTGCCAGCAGAACCCAGAGCGGGGCGCGAAGGGAGACCCAGTACTTC
cdr3_aa: CASRTQSGARRETQYF
v_call: TRBV7-9
clone_size: many
j_call: TRBJ2-5
d_call: TRBD2

cdr3_nt: TGTGCCAGCCCCTGGACCCCGCCAGGCCCCTACAATGAGCAGTTCTTC
cdr3_aa: CASPWTPPGPYNEQFF
v_call: TRBV14
clone_size: few
j_call: TRBJ2-1
d_call: .

cdr3_nt: TGTGCCAGCACCAGAGACAGGGGCCCTAATGAAAAACTGTTTTTT
cdr3_aa: CASTRDRGPNEKLFF
v_call: TRBV2
clone_size: .
j_call: TRBJ1-4
d_call: TRBD1

cdr3_nt: TGCGCCAGCAGCTTGGGAGCGGGGGCCGCGAACACCGGGGAGCTGTTTTTT
cdr3_aa: CASSLGAGAANTGELFF
v_call: TRBV5-1
clone_size: .
j_call: TRBJ2-2
d_call: TRBD2

cdr3_nt: TGTGCCAGCGGTGAAGGGGGGGCAACTAATGAAAAACTGTTTTTT
cdr3_aa: CASGEGGATNEKLFF
v_call: TRBV25-1
clone_size: .
j_call: TRBJ1-4
d_call: .

cdr3_nt: TGTGCCAGCAGTTTTAGCGGGGGGGCCGGGGAGCAGTTCTTC
cdr3_aa: CASSFSGGAGEQFF
v_call: TRBV6-1
clone_size: many
j_call: TRBJ2-1
d_call: TRBD2

cdr3_nt: TGCGCCAGCAGCCAGGAAAACCCGGGACGATCGAACACCGGGGAGCTGTTTTTT
cdr3_aa: CASSQENPGRSNTGELFF
v_call: TRBV4-1
clone_size: .
j_call: TRBJ2-2
d_call: .

cdr3_nt: TGTGCCAGCAGTTTGCCCAGGTATAATGAAAAACTGTTTTTT
cdr3_aa: CASSLPRYNEKLFF
v_call: TRBV28
clone_size: few
j_call: TRBJ1-4
d_call: .

cdr3_nt: TGTGCCAGCAGTTTAGGGGCGATCGGGGAGCTGTTTTTT
cdr3_aa: CASSLGAIGELFF
v_call: TRBV27
clone_size: .
j_call: TRBJ2-2
d_call: .

cdr3_nt: TGTGCCAGCAGCCCGACAGGGCAGTTCGGCTATGGCTACACCTTC
cdr3_aa: CASSPTGQFGYGYTF
v_call: TRBV14
clone_size: .
j_call: TRBJ1-2
d_call: TRBD1

cdr3_nt: TGTGCCAGCAGCCCGGGGCGCGGAGAGACCCAGTACTTC
cdr3_aa: CASSPGRGETQYF
v_call: TRBV2
clone_size: many
j_call: TRBJ2-5
d_call: .

cdr3_nt: TGTGCTAGTGGTAACGCCTCCCCTGGAGGGACCCAGTACTTC
cdr3_aa: CASGNASPGGTQYF
v_call: TRBV12-5
clone_size: many
j_call: TRBJ2-5
d_call: .

cdr3_nt: TGTGCCAGCTCACCAAATGACAGACCCACCGGGGAGCTGTTTTTT
cdr3_aa: CASSPNDRPTGELFF
v_call: TRBV18
clone_size: many
j_call: TRBJ2-2
d_call: .

cdr3_nt: TGTGCCACCGGACAGGACTCCGGCAATCAGCCCCAGCATTTT
cdr3_aa: CATGQDSGNQPQHF
v_call: TRBV24-1
clone_size: few
j_call: TRBJ1-5
d_call: TRBD1